This TCR beta chain originates from a study of T cells in Graves' hyperthyroidism and ophthalmopathy. Whole-study context: Blood from the periphery was taken at initial diagnosis, before any treatment.

Amplified TCR beta CDR3 regions derived from RNA transcripts. A set of HTBI primers served as the primers for a first-round RT-PCR of the TCR CDR3. From the multiplex PCR reads, TCRdb called clonotypes with MiXCR, one entry per CDR3 protein. The sample holds 490,000 or so distinct CDR3 sequences, approximately 23% seen once. The sequence came from a woman aged 65 to 85 with Graves' ophthalmopathy. Input material: blood.

CDR3 bases: TGTGCCAGCAGTAACCCTTCGACGAGCACGATGAACACTGAAGCTTTCTTT. Protein product: CASSNPSTSTMNTEAFF. The chain employs TRBV12-3 or TRBV12-4 and TRBJ1-1, with D unresolved. CDR3 length equals 17 residues. Trimming left V 5 bases short and J 0 bases short, with 19 bases between.